This TCR beta chain comes out of a study of shared clonotypes between healthy human individuals. The study's findings and limits: Genetic and exposure-history diversity was limited by the few donors.

Details on this clone: Its antigen is unknown. The sample contains more than one DNA sequence encoding this CDR3.

The CDR3 loop spans 14 amino acids. The V segment lost 3 bases and the J segment 4 bases; nucleotides outside the gene matches: 2. Per germline, CDR1 MDHEN and CDR2 SYDVKM. Positive CCR7 selection of CD45RO-negative cells yielded the naive CD8 cells, and terminally differentiated effector memory CD45RA+ cells were excluded. Donors had no recently reported acute infections or vaccinations and were HIV-negative. The table came from immunoSEQ multiplex PCR; TCRdb's copy has only in-frame clones and leaves some out. The sample records more than 500,000 clones, approximately 95% being singletons. The gene calls are TRBV28 and TRBJ2-2; TRBD1 matches at 7 bases. The clonotype comes from a woman aged 30 to 39 in good health. Input material: naive CD8+ T cells sorted from blood. The CDR3 loop reads CASSLQGVTGELFF. The CDR3 coding sequence is TGTGCCAGCAGTTTGCAGGGGGTCACCGGGGAGCTGTTTTTT.